This TCR beta chain was retrieved from a study of read filtering for tumor transcriptome and immune sequencing. Study-level findings and limits: RNA-seq captured clonotypes less deeply and reliably than IR-seq. Sorted CD138-negative bone marrow cells were not purified T cells.

Molecular barcoded adaptors covering alpha/delta and beta/gamma chains were used on approximately 440 ng RNA. TCRdb reanalysed the reads using MiXCR and keeps one entry per CDR3 protein. The sample lists some 140,000 distinct CDR3 sequences; less than 15% were seen once. This clonotype was recorded at least ten times. Its matching antigen is unknown. Sequencing was done on a sample of a population of CD138-negative cells sorted from bone marrow. This receptor was obtained from a donor aged 40 or over with multiple myeloma.

The CDR3 DNA follows: TGCGCCAGCAGCTTGGGCCATGTTGGAAAAGAGACCCAGTACTTC. It encodes CASSLGHVGKETQYF. The gene calls are TRBV5-1 and TRBJ2-5, with D unclear. Trimming removed 0 bases from V and 3 bases from J, with 12 bases in between. Germline V gene data show CDR1 as SGHRS and CDR2 as YFSETQ. The CDR3 loop spans 15 amino acids. Combining the CDR3 with reference TRBV5-1 and TRBJ2-5 gives the whole variable domain KAGVTQTPRYLIKTRGQQVTLSCSPISGHRSVSWYQQTPGQGLQFLFEYFSETQRNKGNFPGRFSGRQFSNSRSEMNVSTLELGDSALYLCASSLGHVGKETQYFGPGTRLLVL.